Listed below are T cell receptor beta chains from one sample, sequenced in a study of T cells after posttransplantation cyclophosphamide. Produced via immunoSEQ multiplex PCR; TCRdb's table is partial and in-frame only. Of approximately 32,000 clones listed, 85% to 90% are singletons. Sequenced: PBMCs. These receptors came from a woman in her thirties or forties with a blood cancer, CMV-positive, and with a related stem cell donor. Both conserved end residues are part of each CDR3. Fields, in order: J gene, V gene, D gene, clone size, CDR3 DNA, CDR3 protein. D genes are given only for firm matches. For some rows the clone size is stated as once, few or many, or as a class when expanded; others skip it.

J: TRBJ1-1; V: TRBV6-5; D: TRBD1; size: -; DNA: TGTGCCAGCAGTGGGAACAGGGGGAACACTGAAGCTTTCTTT; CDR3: CASSGNRGNTEAFF
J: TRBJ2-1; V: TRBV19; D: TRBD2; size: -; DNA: TGTGCCAGTAAGGACCCCCGGGGCAGCGGGATATACAATGAGCAGTTCTTC; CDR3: CASKDPRGSGIYNEQFF
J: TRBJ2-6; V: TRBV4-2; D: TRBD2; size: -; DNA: TGTGCCAGCAGCCAAGCGGGGGGGTCCGGGGCCAACGTCCTGACTTTC; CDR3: CASSQAGGSGANVLTF
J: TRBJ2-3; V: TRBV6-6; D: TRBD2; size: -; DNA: TGTGCCAGCAGTTACGGGGCTAGCGGGAGTACGCAGTATTTT; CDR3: CASSYGASGSTQYF
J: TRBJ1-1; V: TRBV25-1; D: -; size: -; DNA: TGTGCCAGCAGTGGGAACAGGGTTGAAGCTTTCTTT; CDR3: CASSGNRVEAFF
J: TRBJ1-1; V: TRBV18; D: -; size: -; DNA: TGTGCCAGCTCCCCCAGCGGGGATACTGAAGCTTTCTTT; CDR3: CASSPSGDTEAFF
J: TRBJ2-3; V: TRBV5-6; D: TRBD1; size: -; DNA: TGTGCCAGCAGCTGGACAGGGGCCGGCCCAGATACGCAGTATTTT; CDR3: CASSWTGAGPDTQYF
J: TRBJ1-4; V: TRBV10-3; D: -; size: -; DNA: TGTGCCACACAGGGTGTTAAGGAAAAACTGTTTTTT; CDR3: CATQGVKEKLFF
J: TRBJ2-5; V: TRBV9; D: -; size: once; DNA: TGTGCCAGCAGCGTAGGATTAGGGAGGAGGGAGACCCAGTACTTC; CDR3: CASSVGLGRRETQYF
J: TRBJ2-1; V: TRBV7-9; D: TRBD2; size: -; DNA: TGTGCCAGCAGCTTAGCTGGACTAGCGAATGAGCAGTTCTTC; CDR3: CASSLAGLANEQFF
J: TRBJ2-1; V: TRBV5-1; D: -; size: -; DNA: TGCGCCAGCAGCTTGGTCGGGGTGAACTACAATGAGCAGTTCTTC; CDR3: CASSLVGVNYNEQFF
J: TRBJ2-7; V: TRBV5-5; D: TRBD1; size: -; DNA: TGTGCCAGCAGCTCGGGGGACAGGGTCTCCTACGAGCAGTACTTC; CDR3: CASSSGDRVSYEQYF
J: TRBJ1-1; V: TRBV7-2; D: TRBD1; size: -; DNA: TGTGCCAGCAGCCTGACAGGGGGGACTGAAGCTTCCTTT; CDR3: CASSLTGGTEASF
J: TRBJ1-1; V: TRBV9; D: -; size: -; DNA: TGTGCCAGCAGCGTAAGTGACAGGACCTACACTGAAGCTTTCTTT; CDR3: CASSVSDRTYTEAFF
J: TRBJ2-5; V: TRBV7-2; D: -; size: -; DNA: TGTGCCAGCAGCCTTATCCGGGACTCATTTGACTTC; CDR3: CASSLIRDSFDF
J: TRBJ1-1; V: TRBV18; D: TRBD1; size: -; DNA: TGTGCCAGCTCACCACCGAGGACAGGGGGAGGGAACACTGAAGCTTTCTTT; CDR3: CASSPPRTGGGNTEAFF
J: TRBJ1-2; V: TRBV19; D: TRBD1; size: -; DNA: TGTGCCAGTAGAAGGACAGGGGACGGCTACACCTTC; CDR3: CASRRTGDGYTF
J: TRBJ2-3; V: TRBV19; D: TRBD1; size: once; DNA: TGTGCCAGTAATAGGGACAGCAGCACAGATACGCAGTATTTT; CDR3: CASNRDSSTDTQYF
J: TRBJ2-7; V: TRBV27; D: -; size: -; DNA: TGTGCCAGCAGTCCGCTAGCGATCTACGAGCAGTACTTC; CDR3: CASSPLAIYEQYF
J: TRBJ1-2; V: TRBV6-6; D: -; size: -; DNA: TGTGCCAGCAGTTTAAGTCAGGGAAACGGCTACACCTTC; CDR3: CASSLSQGNGYTF
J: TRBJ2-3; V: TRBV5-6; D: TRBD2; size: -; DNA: TGTGCCAGCAGCACGGGGGGGAGGTCTGCTACGCAGTATTTT; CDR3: CASSTGGRSATQYF
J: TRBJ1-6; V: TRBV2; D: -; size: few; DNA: TGTGCCAGCAGTTCTCAAACCCCGGGACTCCATAATTCACCCCTCCACTTT; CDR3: CASSSQTPGLHNSPLHF
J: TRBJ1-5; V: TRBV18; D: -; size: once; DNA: TGTGCCAGCTCACCAGTGGGAGGGAGCAATCAGCCCCAGCATTTT; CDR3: CASSPVGGSNQPQHF
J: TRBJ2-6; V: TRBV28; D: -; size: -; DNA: TGTGCCAGCGCTTCATTGGGCCGCTCTGGGGCCAACGTCCTGACTTTC; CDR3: CASASLGRSGANVLTF
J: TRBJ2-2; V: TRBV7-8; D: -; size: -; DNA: TGTGCCAGCAGCCCTCGACCCCAGGGCGGGGAGCTGTTTTTT; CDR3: CASSPRPQGGELFF
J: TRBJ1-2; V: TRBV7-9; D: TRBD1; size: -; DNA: TGTGCCAGCAGCTTAAGAGGACAGGGAAGTGCGGATGGCTACACCTTC; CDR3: CASSLRGQGSADGYTF
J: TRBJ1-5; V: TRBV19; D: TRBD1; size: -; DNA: TGTGCCAGTAGGATACAGGGGGCTGGACAGCCCCAGCATTTT; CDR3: CASRIQGAGQPQHF
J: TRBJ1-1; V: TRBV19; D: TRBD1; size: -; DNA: TGTGCCAGTAGTATAGATCTGGACAGGGGGCGCACTGAAGCTTTCTTT; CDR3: CASSIDLDRGRTEAFF
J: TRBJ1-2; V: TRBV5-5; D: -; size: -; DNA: TGTGCCAGCTATTCAGGTGCCAACTATGGCTACACCTTC; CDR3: CASYSGANYGYTF
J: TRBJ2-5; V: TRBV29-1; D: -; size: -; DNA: TGCAGCGTTGGTAAATACCAAGAGACCCAGTACTTC; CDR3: CSVGKYQETQYF
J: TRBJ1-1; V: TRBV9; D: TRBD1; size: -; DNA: TGTGCCAGCAGCGTATCACAGGGGTATACTGAAGCTTTCTTT; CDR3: CASSVSQGYTEAFF
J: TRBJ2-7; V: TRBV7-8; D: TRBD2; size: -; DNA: TGTGCCAGCAGCTTACATGTGGGGACGGGGAGGGTCGACTACGAGCAGTACTTC; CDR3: CASSLHVGTGRVDYEQYF
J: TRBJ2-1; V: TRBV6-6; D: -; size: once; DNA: TGTGCCTCCTCCGACCCGGACAGAGGAAAGATTGAGCAGTTCTTC; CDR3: CASSDPDRGKIEQFF
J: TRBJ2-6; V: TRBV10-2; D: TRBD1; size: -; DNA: TGCGCCAGCAGTGAACAGGGGGCCTCTGGGGCCAACGTCCTGACTTTC; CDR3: CASSEQGASGANVLTF
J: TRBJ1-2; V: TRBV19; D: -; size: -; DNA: TGTGCCAGTAGTTCACCCCGGACAGCCGGCAACTATGGCTACACCTTT; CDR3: CASSSPRTAGNYGYTF
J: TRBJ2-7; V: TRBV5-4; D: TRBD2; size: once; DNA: TGTGCCAGCAGCTGGGGGTTCCATTCGGCGGGGGGACCTAACGAGCAGTACTTC; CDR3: CASSWGFHSAGGPNEQYF
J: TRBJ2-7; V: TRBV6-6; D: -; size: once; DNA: TGTGCCAGCAGTTACCAGGGCGCTTCCTACGAGCAGTACTTC; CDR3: CASSYQGASYEQYF
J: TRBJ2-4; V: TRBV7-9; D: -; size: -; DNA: TGTGCCAGCAGCGTCACAGGGCAAGACATTCAGTACTTC; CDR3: CASSVTGQDIQYF
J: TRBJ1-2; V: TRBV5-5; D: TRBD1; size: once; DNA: TGTGCCAGCAGACGACCGGGACAGGCTCGTGGCTACACCTTC; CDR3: CASRRPGQARGYTF
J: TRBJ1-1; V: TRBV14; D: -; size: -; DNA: TGTGCCAGCAGCCTCCTTACAGGGACCACTGAAGCTTTCTTT; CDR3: CASSLLTGTTEAFF